The 6 T cell receptor beta chains below come from one sample, sequenced in a study of T cell repertoires in cytomegalovirus infection. One entry per CDR3 protein results from TCRdb running MiXCR on the reads. The repertoire has hundreds of thousands of distinct CDR3 sequences, roughly a third of them found once; the top ten carry roughly a sixth. These receptors' targets are unknown. The specimen comprised cultured PBMCs, sampled from culture after CMV antigen stimulation. All receptors derive from a human donor in good health (CMV status not recorded). Some clones in this sample may be carry-over from other donors' samples.

Comment on this clonotype: This may be a read error, as it is one base from a much larger clone. This CDR3 fails to terminate in the conserved phenylalanine or tryptophan, so it likely reflects a read error. The chain carries TRBV7-2 and TRBJ1-2, with 9 bases lining up with TRBD1. CDR3 size: 14 residues. J gave up 7 bases and V 5 bases, and 8 bases lay outside the gene matches. In germline, CDR1 is SGHTA, CDR2 FQGNSA. The CDR3 coding sequence is TGTGCCAGCAGCCCACGACAGGGGGGGGGTGGCTACACCGTC. This encodes CASSPRQGGGGYTV.

The V and J genes are TRBV10-2 and TRBJ1-1; 9 bases align to TRBD1. This CDR3 region has 14 residues. The J segment lost 5 bases and the V segment lost 6 bases, leaving 7 bases of the junction unmatched. Germline values: CDR1 WSHSY, CDR2 SAAADI. CDR3: CASRPQGAGTEAFF. Here the CDR3 DNA reads TGCGCCAGCAGGCCACAGGGGGCGGGTACTGAAGCTTTCTTT.

The DNA of the CDR3 is TGTGCCAGCGGGGCCGACGGTCCCTACGAGCAGTACTTC. The encoded protein is CASGADGPYEQYF. The gene calls are TRBV6-2 or TRBV6-3 and TRBJ2-7; D is possibly TRBD1 (5 bases). The CDR3 consists of 13 residues. V lost 8 bases and J lost 2, with 13 bases in between. The germline CDR1 and CDR2 sequences are MNHEY and SVGEGT.

This clonotype came up a few times. This chain links TRBV7-2 with TRBJ2-3, with 10 bases that match TRBD2. From germline, CDR1 is SGHTA and CDR2 FQGNSA. The CDR3 consists of 15 residues. V trimming: 6 bases; J trimming: 5 bases; junction bases outside the gene matches: 8. The CDR3 sequence: CASSGTSETLDTQYF. CDR3 nucleotide sequence: TGTGCCAGCAGTGGGACTAGCGAAACCCTAGATACGCAGTATTTT.

Regarding this clonotype: A much bigger clone sits one base away, suggesting this may be a read error. V gene TRBV7-2 combines with J gene TRBJ2-5; no clear D. CDR1 is SGHTA and CDR2 is FQGNSA in the germline V gene. This CDR3 is 13 amino acids long. In DNA, the CDR3 is TGTGCCAGCAGCCGTATAACAACCGAGACCCAGCACTTC. Residues: CASSRITTETQHF.

The rearrangement joins TRBV12-3 or TRBV12-4 to TRBJ1-3; D is possibly TRBD1 (5 bases). Trimming cost V 6 bases and J 3 bases, with 15 bases left between them. CDR3 size: 15 residues. CDR3 loop: CASSSRGAHGNTIYF. The CDR3 nucleotides are TGTGCCAGCAGCTCCCGAGGGGCTCATGGAAACACCATATATTTT.